One sample yielded the 26 T cell receptor beta chains listed below, sequenced in a study of T cell responses to AZD1222 COVID-19 vaccine. The data were produced by immunoSEQ multiplex PCR, yet TCRdb's version contains in-frame clones alone and is incomplete. Of over 60,000 clones in the sample, 80% are singletons; the top ten hold roughly 13%. The source material was peripheral blood, sampled 28 days after the second AZD1222 dose. Receptors were obtained from an adult who received the AZD1222 COVID-19 vaccine.

This chain links TRBV4-1 with TRBJ2-1; D is unclear. This CDR3 region has 16 residues. Per germline, CDR1 MGHRA and CDR2 YSYEKL. V lost 0 bases, J lost 1 base, and 10 bases lay in between. The chain's CDR3 is CASSQDLGGSYNEQFF. The CDR3 DNA is TGCGCCAGCAGCCAAGATTTGGGCGGTTCCTACAATGAGCAGTTCTTC.

The genes are TRBV5-6 and TRBJ1-5; D is possibly TRBD1 (6 bases). CDR1 is SGHDT and CDR2 is YYEEEE in the germline V gene. This CDR3 has 16 amino acids. Trimming removed 2 bases at V and 9 bases at J, with 21 bases between. In DNA, the CDR3 is TGTGCCAGCAGCTTAAACAGGGTGGGACCCATGGGGCCCCAGCATTTT. It encodes CASSLNRVGPMGPQHF.

The chain employs TRBV6-5 and TRBJ1-1; 9 nucleotides agree with TRBD1. This CDR3 region has 15 residues. From germline, CDR1 is MNHEY and CDR2 SVGAGI. Trimming cost V 6 bases and J 1 base; bases outside gene matches: 6. DNA of the CDR3: TGTGCCAGCAGACCGACAGGGGGGAGGAACACTGAAGCTTTCTTT. Its protein is CASRPTGGRNTEAFF.

The chain carries TRBV11-3 and TRBJ2-2; 7 bases are a match to TRBD2. The CDR3 runs 19 residues. The V segment lost 5 bases and the J segment 0 bases; nucleotides outside the gene matches: 15. Germline V gene sequence: CDR1 SGHNT, CDR2 YENEEA. In DNA, the CDR3 is TGTGCCAGCAGCCCTGGCCGTGGGGGGGACCCCGCGAACACCGGGGAGCTGTTTTTT. Protein product: CASSPGRGGDPANTGELFF.

The sample holds a few counts of this clone. The rearrangement joins TRBV7-9 to TRBJ1-5; D perhaps matches TRBD1 (6 bases). V was trimmed by 2 bases and J by 4 bases, leaving 9 bases between them. The CDR3 length is 14 residues. Looked up from germline, CDR1 is SEHNR and CDR2 is FQNEAQ (reference sequence). CDR3 protein: CASSLQGGNQPQHF. The DNA of the CDR3 is TGTGCCAGCAGCTTACAAGGGGGGAATCAGCCCCAGCATTTT.

The chain links TRBV25-1 to TRBJ1-6, with D perhaps matching TRBD1 (5 bases). The length of the CDR3 is 16 residues. Trimming shortened V by 7 bases and J by 8 bases, and 21 bases separated the two germline ends. Per germline, CDR1 MGHDK and CDR2 SYGVNS. In DNA, the CDR3 is TGTGCCAGCACCCCCCGGGGAGGGGATTACGATTCACCCCTCCACTTT. Its protein is CASTPRGGDYDSPLHF.

V usage is TRBV12-5 and J usage is TRBJ1-5; no clear D. Germline V CDR1 and CDR2: LGHNT, FRNRAP. Trimming took off 6 bases at V and 5 bases at J, with 11 bases between the two ends. The CDR3 covers 13 residues. CDR3 DNA sequence: TGTGCTAGTGGAGGTCAGGAGGATCAGCCCCAGCATTTT. Residues: CASGGQEDQPQHF.

This sequence joins TRBV5-6 and TRBJ1-2, with D maybe TRBD1 (5 bases). This CDR3 has 10 amino acids. V was shortened by 5 bases and J by 14 bases, with 13 bases between the two germline ends. From germline, CDR1 is SGHDT and CDR2 YYEEEE. CDR3 sequence (DNA): TGTGCCAGCAGGGATGACGGGACTACCTTC. Amino acid sequence: CASRDDGTTF.

The V gene is TRBV2, the J gene TRBJ1-5; D may be TRBD1 (5 bases). In germline, CDR1 is SNHLY, CDR2 FYNNEI. The CDR3 totals 14 residues. V dropped 4 bases and J dropped 1 base, with 8 bases sitting between them. The CDR3 sequence is CASSGRQSNQPQHF. The CDR3 coding sequence is TGTGCCAGCAGTGGTCGACAGAGCAATCAGCCCCAGCATTTT.

The rearrangement links TRBV30 to TRBJ1-6, with a weak D call TRBD1 (5 bases). The CDR3 is made up of 15 amino acids. CDR1 GTSNPN and CDR2 SVGIG come from the germline V gene (reference sequence). V was pared by 3 bases and J by 10 bases, with 19 bases between. CDR3: CAWRSEPGDVSPLHF. In DNA form, the CDR3 reads TGTGCCTGGAGGTCGGAACCCGGGGACGTATCACCCCTCCACTTT.

J is TRBJ1-1 and V is TRBV12-3 or TRBV12-4, with D unclear. The CDR3 totals 12 residues. Between the trimmed V and J ends, which lost 3 bases and 4 bases, there was a span of 6 bases. As DNA, the CDR3 is TGTGCCAGCAGTTTTTGGGGCACTGAAGCTTTCTTT. Its translation is CASSFWGTEAFF.

This clone was detected a few times. V and J are TRBV10-3 and TRBJ1-4, with a weak D call TRBD1 (5 bases). This CDR3 comprises 16 residues. The germline V gene encodes CDR1 ENHRY and CDR2 SYGVKD. Trimming took 0 bases from V and 6 from J, leaving 14 bases between them. CDR3 DNA sequence: TGTGCCATCAGTGAGTCGGCCAGGGTGGGACATGAAAAACTGTTTTTT. This codes for CAISESARVGHEKLFF.

This sequence joins TRBV7-9 and TRBJ1-2, with TRBD1 matching 8 bases. This CDR3 is built from 15 residues. Trimming at V came to 0 bases and at J to 7 bases, leaving 7 bases not matched to a gene. The germline V gene encodes CDR1 SEHNR and CDR2 FQNEAQ (reference sequence). The CDR3 sequence is CASSLAGNRGAGYTF. Written as DNA, the CDR3 is TGTGCCAGCAGCTTAGCGGGGAACAGGGGGGCTGGCTACACCTTC.

The sample holds a few counts of this clone. The rearrangement joins TRBV6-5 to TRBJ2-2, with unresolved D. CDR1 is MNHEY, CDR2 SVGAGI, per germline. The CDR3 consists of 14 residues. The V and J ends lost 6 bases and 3 bases respectively, with 11 bases between them. The DNA of the CDR3 is TGTGCCAGCAGGACGGACCCGGACACCGGGGAGCTGTTTTTT. It encodes CASRTDPDTGELFF.

V is TRBV7-3 and J is TRBJ2-5, with 7 bases identical to TRBD2. This CDR3 has 14 residues. The germline gives CDR1 SGHTA, CDR2 FQGTGA. Germline trimming cut 3 bases from V and 3 bases from J; bases unmatched to any gene: 4. CDR3 region: CASSFFGGEETQYF. CDR3 sequence (DNA): TGTGCCAGCAGCTTTTTTGGGGGGGAAGAGACCCAGTACTTC.

CDR3 residues: CASSQVGQGVTGELFF. Here the CDR3 DNA reads TGCGCCAGCAGCCAAGTTGGACAGGGGGTCACCGGGGAGCTGTTTTTT. The rearrangement links TRBV4-1 to TRBJ2-2; 10 nucleotides line up with TRBD1. V was clipped by 1 base and J by 4 bases; unmatched bases: 3. Germline loops: CDR1 MGHRA, CDR2 YSYEKL. This CDR3 comprises 16 residues.

The chain uses TRBV19 and TRBJ1-5; D might be TRBD1 (5 bases). CDR3 length: 15 residues. The germline V gene encodes CDR1 LNHDA and CDR2 SQIVND (reference sequence). The V end lost 3 bases, the J end lost 6 bases, and 15 bases lay between the germline ends. The CDR3 bases are TGTGCCAGTAGTATCTTCTCGGGGGTCGGTCAGCCCCAGCATTTT. This encodes CASSIFSGVGQPQHF.

The sample holds a few counts of this clone. The rearrangement links TRBV19 to TRBJ1-2; tentatively, D is TRBD1 (5 bases). The CDR3 totals 14 residues. V was shortened by 3 bases and J by 2 bases, with 10 bases between the two germline ends. Germline lookup yields CDR1 LNHDA and CDR2 SQIVND (reference sequence). The CDR3 region is CASSILGGNYGYTF. For the CDR3, the DNA is TGTGCCAGTAGTATCCTTGGGGGGAACTATGGCTACACCTTC. Filled out from reference TRBV19 and TRBJ1-2, the complete variable domain reads DGGITQSPKYLFRKEGQNVTLSCEQNLNHDAMYWYRQDPGQGLRLIYYSQIVNDFQKGDIAEGYSVSREKKESFPLTVTSAQKNPTAFYLCASSILGGNYGYTFGSGTRLTVV.

V is TRBV5-4 and J is TRBJ2-4, with D perhaps matching TRBD2 (7 bases). This CDR3 spans 17 amino acids. Trimming took off 2 bases at V and 5 bases at J, with 20 bases between the two ends. CDR1 SGHNT and CDR2 YYREEE come from the germline V gene (reference sequence). The CDR3, as DNA: TGTGCCAGCAGCTTTGGGGGCTCTAGCGGTTGGGAAAACATTCAGTACTTC. Translation gives CASSFGGSSGWENIQYF. Using reference TRBV5-4 and TRBJ2-4 for the parts outside the CDR3, the full variable domain is ETGVTQSPTHLIKTRGQQVTLRCSSQSGHNTVSWYQQALGQGPQFIFQYYREEENGRGNFPPRFSGLQFPNYSSELNVNALELDDSALYLCASSFGGSSGWENIQYFGAGTRLSVL.

This chain uses TRBV9 with TRBJ1-6; D not certain. Deletions cut 0 bases from V and 11 bases from J, with 12 bases between. The germline V gene has CDR1 SGDLS and CDR2 YYNGEE. The CDR3 runs to 14 residues. CDR3 sequence reads: CASSVDMPGAPLHF. CDR3 in DNA: TGTGCCAGCAGCGTAGACATGCCCGGGGCACCCCTCCACTTT.

This clone turned up a few times. The chain joins TRBV5-8 to TRBJ1-3; no clear D. CDR1 is SGHTS, CDR2 YDEGEE, per germline. The CDR3 is 17 amino acids. V was pared by 4 bases and J by 3 bases, with 20 bases between. The CDR3 loop is CASSLRVKRARGNTIYF. The CDR3 DNA reads TGTGCCAGCAGCCTAAGGGTTAAAAGGGCGCGTGGAAACACCATATATTTT. The whole variable domain, remainder taken from reference TRBV5-8 and TRBJ1-3, is EAGVTQSPTHLIKTRGQQATLRCSPISGHTSVYWYQQALGLGLQFLLWYDEGEERNRGNFPPRFSGRQFPNYSSELNVNALELEDSALYLCASSLRVKRARGNTIYFGEGSWLTVV.

This clone was recorded only once. The gene calls are TRBV28 and TRBJ1-2; the D gene is possibly TRBD1 (6 bases). There are 13 residues in the CDR3. The V end lost 4 bases, the J end lost 4 bases, and 10 bases lay between the germline ends. Germline CDR1 is MDHEN and CDR2 is SYDVKM. For the CDR3, the DNA is TGTGCCAGCAGTTCCGGGGGCGTCTATGGCTACACCTTC. Translated, it gives CASSSGGVYGYTF.

This sequence joins TRBV12-3 or TRBV12-4 and TRBJ2-6; D unclear. The ends were cut back, 7 bases at V and 4 bases at J, with 8 bases in the middle. The CDR3 has 13 residues. Written as DNA, the CDR3 is TGTGCCAGCAACCGTGTCGGGGCCAACGTCCTGACTTTC. Translating gives CASNRVGANVLTF.

The CDR3: CASSFMVRLETQYF. The CDR3 nucleotides read TGTGCCAGCAGCTTCATGGTGAGACTCGAGACCCAGTACTTC. J is TRBJ2-5 and V is TRBV11-2; D call uncertain. This CDR3 is 14 amino acids long. Germline values: CDR1 SGHAT, CDR2 FQNNGV. Trimming removed 3 bases at V and 5 bases at J, with 13 bases between.

This clone was seen a handful of times. The chain joins TRBV3-1 (or the pseudogene TRBV3-2) to TRBJ1-3; D is undetermined. Trimming left V 2 bases short and J 4 bases short, with 3 bases between. The CDR3 length is 12 residues. Looked up from germline, CDR1 is LGHDT and CDR2 is YNNKEL (reference sequence). In nucleotides, the CDR3 is TGTGCCAGCAGCCAATACGGAAACACCATATATTTT. Translating it yields CASSQYGNTIYF.

This chain joins TRBV7-9 and TRBJ1-6; 7 nucleotides agree with TRBD1. V lost 1 base, J lost 7 bases, and 4 bases stayed unmatched. Germline CDR1 reads SEHNR; CDR2 reads FQNEAQ (reference sequence). The length of the CDR3 is 15 residues. The CDR3 sequence is CASSLVLGQNSPLHF. The CDR3 bases are TGTGCCAGCAGCTTAGTTTTGGGACAGAATTCACCCCTCCACTTT.